This T cell receptor beta chain originates from a study of cytomegalovirus exposure and HLA in healthy donors. The study, taken as a whole, reports: It was reported in a later analysis that an Asian-associated ancestry cluster showed fewer N-insertions than the 666-donor mean. By a later analysis, the bulk of CMV-associated TCR beta chains appeared HLA-restricted. Several of the most significant clusters appeared linked to common viral pathogens, based on a later analysis. In an earlier analysis, productive rearrangement rates for most beta V segments clustered near 87% or 30%.

A multiplex PCR was run with 60 Vbeta primers and 13 Jbeta primers. Generated by immunoSEQ multiplex PCR, the TCRdb table keeps only in-frame clones and is missing some. This table holds some 150,000 clones, less than 80% found once. In the case of this clone: The antigen remains unidentified.

The TCR comes from a man younger than 45 in good health and CMV-seronegative. The sample taken for sequencing was PBMCs.

CDR3 DNA sequence: TGTGCCAGCAGCTTAGGGGGGCTAGACACTGAAGCTTTCTTT. This encodes CASSLGGLDTEAFF. The V gene is TRBV7-9, the J gene TRBJ1-1; TRBD1 might be the D (6 bases). Between the trimmed V and J ends, which lost 1 base and 3 bases, there was a span of 9 bases. This CDR3 spans 14 amino acids. CDR1 is SEHNR, CDR2 FQNEAQ, per germline (reference sequence).